This T cell receptor beta chain is drawn from a study of regulatory T cells in long-lasting Graves disease (dated by TCRdb to the early 2020s). With respect to the entire study: Persistent Graves' disease was defined as persistently positive TSH receptor autoantibodies together with antithyroid drug treatment for over 5 years. A total of roughly 35 samples underwent TCR sequencing: about 13 from persistent and 20 from newly diagnosed Graves' disease patients. In the clinical cohort, patients with persistent Graves' disease had used antithyroid drugs for an average of about 10.3 years. This study used TCR sequencing and RNA sequencing of peripheral blood to compare persistent Graves' disease patients against newly diagnosed Graves' disease patients. The study was conducted in China and was registered as a clinical trial.

Relative to germline, V is missing 3 bases and J is missing 2 bases, with 3 bases of the junction outside any gene match. CDR1 and CDR2, looked up from the germline V gene, are SNHLY and FYNNEI. The CDR3 runs 15 amino acids, cysteine and phenylalanine included. Kept here is only the CDR3 DNA, which spans 45 bases and is read in frame from base 1. The sample's time point label is to be understood as: persistent/refractory GD, antithyroid drugs over 5 years with positive TRAb. For both TCR sequencing and RNA sequencing, RNA was extracted from PBMCs in TRIzol. Graves' disease was diagnosed according to American Thyroid Association guidelines. The patients came from an endocrinology department in Xi'an, China. From each patient, about 9.7 milliliters of peripheral blood was collected into an EDTA anticoagulant tube. Ficoll Paque Plus density gradient separation was used to isolate PBMCs, and no further T cell sorting was done. RNA quality was checked with an Agilent 2100 Bioanalyzer and agarose gel, and concentration with a NanoDrop 2000.

Ten or more counts support this clonotype. This receptor's antigen is unknown. Base qualities are missing; no much larger clone stands one base away. Broad study findings and their caveats: Patients with persistent disease shared more public clonotypes (around 3,000) than newly diagnosed patients did (about 1,000). Compared with newly diagnosed patients, persistent Graves' disease patients had lower TCR Shannon entropy and fewer highly expanded clones, which suggests clonal expansion. Persistent disease showed preferential use of TRBV28, TRBJ1-2 and TRBJ2-5, whereas newly diagnosed disease favored TRBV20-1 and TRBJ2-1. Because the primary lesion, thyroid tissue, could not be accessed, the study looked at peripheral blood alone. Sequencing and analysis were restricted to the TCR beta chain. The authors acknowledged the small sample size as a limitation that may reduce accuracy.

The receptor library was made with multiplex PCR. The run used an Illumina HiSeq 4000. TCR beta libraries were built with iRepertoire HTBI primers and Arm-PCR amplification of CDR3 regions. Before sequencing, the PCR products went through gel purification. The authors' pipeline ran thus. A total of some 65 TRBV and some 15 TRBJ segments were identified across samples and were used for gene usage analysis of CDR3 amino acid clonotypes. COPE and FqMerger were used to merge filtered high-quality paired reads into contigs. Contigs were aligned with BLAST to IMGT TRBV, TRBD and TRBJ reference genes, and CDR3 was defined per IMGT. Any clonotype with a frequency above 0.1% was counted as a highly expanded clone. Shannon entropy served as the measure of repertoire diversity, while the Gini coefficient captured V-J evenness. Clonotypes shared by more than one individual were considered public. TCRdb trimmed the raw reads at Q25, called clones with MiXCR and kept productive beta chains. When rows share a CDR3 protein, they turn into one entry using the most common DNA and genes. The V and J calls, along with clone size, are taken from TCRdb and not from the paper's own processing. This sample is represented by 700,000 or so distinct CDR3 sequences; 25% to 30% of them were singletons. The ten largest clones take up under 55% of the sample.

Sequencing was performed on peripheral blood mononuclear cells (PBMCs), taken when the disease was refractory, from a patient treated with antithyroid drugs. The rearrangement joined TRBV2 to TRBJ2-7; 11 bases in between match TRBD1. The TCR comes from a female donor with Graves disease. The CDR3 region has the sequence CASSDGGQGAYEQYF. The nucleotide sequence reads as follows: TGTGCCAGCAGTGATGGGGGACAGGGGGCCTACGAGCAGTACTTC.